The sequence of this T cell receptor beta chain was determined in a study of blood T cell repertoires in COVID-19 (dated by TCRdb to 2018 to 2021). Regarding the research as a whole: Samples from collaborators originated in the United States, Italy and Spain and spanned both the acute and convalescent phases of COVID-19. The material from the prospective study consisted of cDNA or gDNA derived from T cells, B-cell-depleted T cells, or PBMCs. The dataset comprised deeply sampled blood TCRbeta repertoires from subjects exposed to, actively infected with, or recovered from COVID-19. The repertoires were made available in a free public database intended to serve as a resource for research on the immune response to SARS-CoV-2. The samples were drawn from two sources: the first 160 participants of the ongoing ImmuneRACE study, and 950 to 1,500 subjects contributed by 6 global collaborators. The sample metadata nearly always contained a de-identified subject ID, COVID-19 status, age in years and sex. Where available, HLA class I and class II types were taken from metadata supplied by the sample provider and were not determined by assay-based typing.

Based on the germline V gene, the CDR1 and CDR2 sequences are MDHEN and SYDVKM. V is cut back by 8 bases and J by 9 bases, with 12 bases in the junction unmatched. From the cysteine up to the phenylalanine, the CDR3 has a length of 13 residues. Only the CDR3 region is kept as DNA, spanning 39 bases read in frame from base 1. About this clone itself: The clone's antigen remains unknown. No base qualities exist here, and no much larger clone lies one base off it.

Enrolling through a virtual design, the prospective study's participants ranged in age from roughly 18 to 95 years and lived across 20 to 25 United States geographic areas. In the prospective study, cohorts were assigned on the basis of participant-reported clinical history obtained from a screening survey and a study questionnaire. Recovered participants in ImmuneRACE Cohort 3 were defined as having two consecutive negative NP/OP PCR tests, clearance from a healthcare professional, or resolution of symptoms. In the prospective study, whole blood, serum and a nasopharyngeal or oropharyngeal swab were collected from each participant by mobile phlebotomists. Additional blood draws and questionnaires over an approximately two-month period could optionally be provided by prospective study participants. Prospective study blood samples were shipped either frozen or at room temperature before DNA extraction.

Paper-wide results and their limitations: How much clinical and demographic metadata was included differed by source and by participant, and the metadata was provided uncurated.

TCRbeta CDR3 regions were amplified from genomic DNA using the immunoSEQ Assay, a bias-controlled multiplex PCR. The paper's processing steps were these. The number of nucleated cells in each sample was estimated by amplification of reference gene primers within the assay. Sequence reads were collapsed and filtered to measure the absolute abundance of every unique TCRbeta CDR3 rearrangement. Productive Simpson clonality was computed per sample as the square root of Simpson's diversity index over productive rearrangements. The clones in this table, taken by TCRdb from immuneACCESS, are in-frame only. Not every clone is retained; where verified, under half of the shortfall comes from an unresolved V gene, and the cause of the rest is unknown. That table is the source of V, J and clone size, and D and trimming were worked out from the DNA. In this sample the table shows around 450,000 clones, around 91% of which occur a single time. The ten most abundant clones make up about 0.57% of the sample.

The sample taken for sequencing was PBMCs or T cells enriched from blood (not recorded which). This sequence uses TRBV28 and TRBJ1-1, with TRBD1 matching 7 junction bases. The TCR sequence derives from a man aged 18 to 30 who had recovered from COVID-19. The CDR3 here reads CASGGGRDRKAFF. The DNA reads TGTGCCAGCGGGGGAGGCCGGGACAGAAAAGCTTTCTTT.